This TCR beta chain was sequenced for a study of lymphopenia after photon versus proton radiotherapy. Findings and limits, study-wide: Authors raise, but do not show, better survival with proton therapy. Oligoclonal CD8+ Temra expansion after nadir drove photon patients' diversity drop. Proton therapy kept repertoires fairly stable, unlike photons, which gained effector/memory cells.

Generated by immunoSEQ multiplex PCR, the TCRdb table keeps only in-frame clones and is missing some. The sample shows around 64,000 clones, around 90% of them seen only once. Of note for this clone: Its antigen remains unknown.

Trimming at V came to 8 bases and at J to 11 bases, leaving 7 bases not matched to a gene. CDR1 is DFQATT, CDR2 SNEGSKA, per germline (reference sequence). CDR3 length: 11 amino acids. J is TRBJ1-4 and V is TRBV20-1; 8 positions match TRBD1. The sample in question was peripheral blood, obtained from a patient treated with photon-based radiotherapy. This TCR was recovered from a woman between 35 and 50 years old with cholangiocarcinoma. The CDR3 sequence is CSPGQGGKLFF. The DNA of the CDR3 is TGCAGTCCCGGACAGGGAGGCAAACTGTTTTTT.